This T cell receptor beta chain was sequenced in a study of T cells after yellow fever vaccination. This CDR3 has 19 residues. Germline V gene sequence: CDR1 LGHNA, CDR2 YNFKEQ. J was trimmed by 3 bases and V by 2 bases; bases with no gene match: 15. Via MiXCR, TCRdb re-called the 5' RACE reads, giving one row per CDR3 protein. The top ten clones hold about a fifth of a sample with about 260,000 distinct CDR3 sequences, roughly 3.7% of them seen once. This clonotype was seen repeatedly, ten times or more. The sample consisted of PBMCs, taken 15 days after the yellow fever booster vaccination. The J gene is TRBJ2-7, the V gene TRBV4-2; TRBD2 agrees at 11 bases. This receptor was identified in a man between 18 and 29 years old who received the YFV17D yellow fever vaccine. CDR3 sequence reads: CASSQIGGGRTSGYYEQYF. CDR3 DNA: TGTGCCAGCAGCCAAATCGGGGGTGGCAGGACTAGCGGGTACTACGAGCAGTACTTC.